This entry features one T cell receptor (beta chain) sequence. The data derive from a study of blood T cell repertoires in COVID-19. Overall study: The United States, Italy and Spain supplied acute and convalescent COVID-19 samples. T cells, B-cell-depleted T cells, or PBMCs provided the cDNA or gDNA that served as material.

Only in-frame clones appear in the TCRdb table, and some are missing; sequencing was by immunoSEQ multiplex PCR. The sample consists of around 280,000 clones, just under 85% of them appearing once. This CDR3 is built from 16 residues. The V end lost 3 bases, the J end lost 3 bases, and 15 bases lay between the germline ends. Germline loops: CDR1 MDHEN, CDR2 SYDVKM. This sequence joins TRBV28 and TRBJ1-5; no firm D call. This TCR was sampled from a woman in her forties or fifties with active or convalescent COVID-19. The sequencing sample was made of peripheral blood. The CDR3 sequence: CASSFGSVIINQPQHF. CDR3 bases: TGTGCCAGCAGTTTTGGCTCAGTGATAATCAATCAGCCCCAGCATTTT.